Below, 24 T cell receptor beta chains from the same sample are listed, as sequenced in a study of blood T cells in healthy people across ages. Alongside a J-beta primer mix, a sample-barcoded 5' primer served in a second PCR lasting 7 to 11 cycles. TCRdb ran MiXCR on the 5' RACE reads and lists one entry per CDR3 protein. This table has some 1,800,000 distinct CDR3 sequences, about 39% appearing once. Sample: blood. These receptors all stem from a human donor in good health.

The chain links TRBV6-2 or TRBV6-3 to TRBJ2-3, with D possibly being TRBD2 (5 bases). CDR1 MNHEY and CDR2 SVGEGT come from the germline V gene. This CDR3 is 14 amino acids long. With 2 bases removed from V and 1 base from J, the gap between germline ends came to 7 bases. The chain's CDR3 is CASSYGECTDTQYF. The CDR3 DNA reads TGTGCCAGCAGTTACGGGGAGTGCACAGATACGCAGTATTTT.

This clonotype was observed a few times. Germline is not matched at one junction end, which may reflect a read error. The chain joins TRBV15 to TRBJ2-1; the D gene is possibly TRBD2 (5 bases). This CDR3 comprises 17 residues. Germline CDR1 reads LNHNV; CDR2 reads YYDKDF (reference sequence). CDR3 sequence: CAASRDWVAGTGNEQFF. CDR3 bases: TGTGCCGCCAGCAGAGATTGGGTGGCAGGCACGGGGAATGAGCAGTTCTTC.

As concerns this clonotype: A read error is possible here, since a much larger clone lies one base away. The CDR3 is CSVRDLWTGGYEQYF. In DNA, the CDR3 is TGCAGTGTTAGAGATCTTTGGACAGGGGGCTACGAGCAGTACTTC. The genes are TRBV20-1 and TRBJ2-7, with 10 bases identical to TRBD1. CDR3 length equals 15 residues. The germline gives CDR1 DFQATT, CDR2 SNEGSKA (reference sequence).

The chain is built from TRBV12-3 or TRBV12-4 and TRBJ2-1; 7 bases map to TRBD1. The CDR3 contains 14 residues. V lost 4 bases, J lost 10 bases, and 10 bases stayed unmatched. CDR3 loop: CASSSWDSTYEQFF. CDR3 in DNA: TGTGCCAGCAGTTCGTGGGACAGTACCTACGAGCAGTTCTTC.

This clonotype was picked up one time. CDR3 residues: CASSQLEITQYF. For the CDR3, the DNA is TGTGCCAGCAGCCAACTGGAGATCACGCAGTATTTT. The chain links TRBV5-6 to TRBJ2-3; D is undetermined. V was trimmed by 4 bases and J by 9 bases, leaving 12 bases between them. The V gene's germline CDR1 is SGHDT and CDR2 YYEEEE. The CDR3 totals 12 residues.

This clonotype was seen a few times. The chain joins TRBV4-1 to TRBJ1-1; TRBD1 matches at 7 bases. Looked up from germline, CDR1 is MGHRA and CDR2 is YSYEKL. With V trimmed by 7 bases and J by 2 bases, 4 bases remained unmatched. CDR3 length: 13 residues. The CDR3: CASTQGYNTEAFF. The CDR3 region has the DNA TGCGCCAGCACACAGGGGTACAACACTGAAGCTTTCTTT.

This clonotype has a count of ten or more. The CDR3 loop reads CASSYGTGDYEQYF. In DNA, the CDR3 is TGTGCCAGCAGTTACGGAACGGGAGACTACGAGCAGTACTTC. The chain links TRBV6-2 or TRBV6-3 to TRBJ2-7; D is perhaps TRBD2 (6 bases). This CDR3 contains 14 residues. The germline V and J ends were trimmed by 2 bases and 3 bases, with 11 bases remaining between them. CDR1 and CDR2 (germline): MNHEY, SVGEGT.

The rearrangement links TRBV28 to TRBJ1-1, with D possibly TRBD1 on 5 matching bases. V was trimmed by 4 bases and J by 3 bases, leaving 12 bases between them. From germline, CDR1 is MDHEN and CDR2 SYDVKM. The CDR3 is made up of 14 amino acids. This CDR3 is CASSYLGEDTEAFF. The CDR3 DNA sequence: TGTGCCAGCAGTTATTTGGGGGAGGACACTGAAGCTTTCTTT.

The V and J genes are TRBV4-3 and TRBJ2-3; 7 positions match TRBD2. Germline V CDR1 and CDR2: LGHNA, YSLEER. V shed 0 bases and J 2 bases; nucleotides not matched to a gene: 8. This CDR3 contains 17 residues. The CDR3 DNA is TGCGCCAGCAGCCAAGAGGCCCGGGGGGTGTTCACAGATACGCAGTATTTT. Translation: CASSQEARGVFTDTQYF.

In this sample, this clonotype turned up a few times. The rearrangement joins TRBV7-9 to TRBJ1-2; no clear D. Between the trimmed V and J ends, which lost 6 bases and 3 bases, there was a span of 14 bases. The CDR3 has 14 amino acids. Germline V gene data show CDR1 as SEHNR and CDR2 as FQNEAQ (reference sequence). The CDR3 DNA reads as TGTGCCAGCAGTCTGGGAACAGTTTACTATGGCTACACCTTC. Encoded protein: CASSLGTVYYGYTF.

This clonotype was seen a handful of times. The CDR3: CATSDTTGTSVYEQFF. DNA for the CDR3: TGTGCCACCAGTGACACAACCGGGACTAGCGTTTACGAGCAGTTCTTC. The V gene is TRBV24-1, the J gene TRBJ2-1; TRBD2 matches at 10 bases. J was trimmed by 10 bases and V by 4 bases; bases with no gene match: 12. CDR1 and CDR2 from the germline V gene are KGHDR and SFDVKD. The CDR3 sequence is 16 residues long.

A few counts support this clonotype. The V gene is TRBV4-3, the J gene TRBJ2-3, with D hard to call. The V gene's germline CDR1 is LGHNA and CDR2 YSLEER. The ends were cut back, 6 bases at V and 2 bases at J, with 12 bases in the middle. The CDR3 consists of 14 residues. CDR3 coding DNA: TGCGCCAGCAGTACCAACCCCCTCACAGATACGCAGTATTTT. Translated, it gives CASSTNPLTDTQYF.

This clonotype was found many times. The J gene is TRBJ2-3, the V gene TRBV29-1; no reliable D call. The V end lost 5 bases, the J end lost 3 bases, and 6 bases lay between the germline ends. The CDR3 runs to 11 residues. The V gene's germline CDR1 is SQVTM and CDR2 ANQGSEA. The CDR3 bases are TGCAGCGTTTACTCGACAGATACGCAGTATTTT. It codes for CSVYSTDTQYF.

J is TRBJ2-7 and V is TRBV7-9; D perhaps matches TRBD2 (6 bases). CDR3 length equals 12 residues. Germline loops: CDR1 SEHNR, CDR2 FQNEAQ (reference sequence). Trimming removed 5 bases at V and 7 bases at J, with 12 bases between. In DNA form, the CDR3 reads TGTGCCAGCAGCCTGACTAGTTTTGAGCAGTACTTC. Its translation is CASSLTSFEQYF. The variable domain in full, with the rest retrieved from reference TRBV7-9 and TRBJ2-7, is DTGVSQNPRHKITKRGQNVTFRCDPISEHNRLYWYRQTLGQGPEFLTYFQNEAQLEKSRLLSDRFSAERPKGSFSTLEIQRTEQGDSAMYLCASSLTSFEQYFGPGTRLTVT.

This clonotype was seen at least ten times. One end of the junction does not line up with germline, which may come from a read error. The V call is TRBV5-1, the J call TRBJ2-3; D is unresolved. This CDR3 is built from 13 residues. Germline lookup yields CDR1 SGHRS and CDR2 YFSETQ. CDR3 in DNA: TGTGCCAGCAGTTCGACTAGCACAGATACGCAGTATTTT. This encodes CASSSTSTDTQYF.

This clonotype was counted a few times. For the CDR3, the DNA is TGCAGCGTCCGACCTGGCGGGGAGGAGACCCAGTACTTC. This encodes CSVRPGGEETQYF. This rearrangement joins TRBV29-1 to TRBJ2-5, with D perhaps TRBD2 (6 bases). The CDR3 has 13 amino acids. Trimming cost V 6 bases and J 5 bases, with 16 bases left between them. Per germline, CDR1 SQVTM and CDR2 ANQGSEA.

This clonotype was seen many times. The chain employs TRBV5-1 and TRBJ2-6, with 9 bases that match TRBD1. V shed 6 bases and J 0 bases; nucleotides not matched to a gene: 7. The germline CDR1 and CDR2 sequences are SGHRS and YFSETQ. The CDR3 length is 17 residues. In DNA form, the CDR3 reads TGCGCCAGCAAGAGGACAGGGGTTACCTCTGGGGCCAACGTCCTGACTTTC. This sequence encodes CASKRTGVTSGANVLTF.

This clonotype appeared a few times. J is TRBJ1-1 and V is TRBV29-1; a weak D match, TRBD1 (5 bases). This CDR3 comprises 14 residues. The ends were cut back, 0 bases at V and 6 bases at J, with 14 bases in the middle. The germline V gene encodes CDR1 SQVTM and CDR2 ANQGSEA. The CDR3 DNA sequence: TGCAGCGTTGAAGAGGGGGGGTGGAGCGCTGAAGCTTTCTTT. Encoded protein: CSVEEGGWSAEAFF.

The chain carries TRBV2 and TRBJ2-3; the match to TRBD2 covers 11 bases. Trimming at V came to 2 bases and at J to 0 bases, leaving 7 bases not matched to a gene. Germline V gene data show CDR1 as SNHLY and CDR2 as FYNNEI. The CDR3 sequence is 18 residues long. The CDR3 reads CASSEYGTSGYSTDTQYF. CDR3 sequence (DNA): TGTGCCAGCAGTGAATACGGGACTAGCGGCTATAGCACAGATACGCAGTATTTT.

The CDR3 is CSARRAGGSAEQFF. Written as DNA, the CDR3 is TGCAGTGCTAGAAGGGCGGGGGGGAGCGCTGAGCAGTTCTTC. The chain combines TRBV20-1 with TRBJ2-1, with 9 bases matching TRBD2. Trimming took 2 bases from V and 9 from J; bases not matched to a gene: 8. The CDR3 extends over 14 amino acids. Germline V lookup: CDR1 DFQATT, CDR2 SNEGSKA (reference sequence).

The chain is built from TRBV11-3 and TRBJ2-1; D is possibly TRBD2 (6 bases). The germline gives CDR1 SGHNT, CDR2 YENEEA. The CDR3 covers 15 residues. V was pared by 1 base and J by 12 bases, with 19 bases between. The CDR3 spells CASSLGRGSGVRQFF. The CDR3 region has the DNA TGTGCCAGCAGCTTAGGTCGGGGTTCGGGGGTACGGCAGTTCTTC.

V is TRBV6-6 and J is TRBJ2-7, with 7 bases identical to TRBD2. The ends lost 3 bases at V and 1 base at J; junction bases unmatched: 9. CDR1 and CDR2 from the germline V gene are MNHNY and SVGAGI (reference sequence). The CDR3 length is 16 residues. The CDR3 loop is CASSYGGEGRSYEQYF. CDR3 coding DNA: TGTGCCAGCAGTTATGGGGGGGAGGGTAGGTCCTACGAGCAGTACTTC.

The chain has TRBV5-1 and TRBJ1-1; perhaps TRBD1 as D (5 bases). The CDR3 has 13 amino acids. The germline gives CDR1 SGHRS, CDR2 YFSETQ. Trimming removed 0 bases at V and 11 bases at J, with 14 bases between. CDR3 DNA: TGCGCCAGCAGCTTGGAGGTTCAGGGTCGCGCTTTCTTT. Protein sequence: CASSLEVQGRAFF.

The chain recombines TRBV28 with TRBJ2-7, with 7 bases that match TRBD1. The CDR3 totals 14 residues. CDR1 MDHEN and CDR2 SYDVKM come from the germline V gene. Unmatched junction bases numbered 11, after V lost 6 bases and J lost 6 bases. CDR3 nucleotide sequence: TGTGCCAGCAGAACACCGGGACAGTGGCCCGAGCAGTACTTC. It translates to CASRTPGQWPEQYF. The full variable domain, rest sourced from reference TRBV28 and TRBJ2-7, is DVKVTQSSRYLVKRTGEKVFLECVQDMDHENMFWYRQDPGLGLRLIYFSYDVKMKEKGDIPEGYSVSREKKERFSLILESASTNQTSMYLCASRTPGQWPEQYFGPGTRLTVT.